The 8 T cell receptor beta chains below were found in one sample sequenced in a study of cytomegalovirus exposure and HLA in healthy donors (dated by TCRdb to about 2017). The protocol used for the library was the immunoSEQ multiplex PCR assay. TCRdb re-hosts the immuneACCESS table, in-frame sequences only. Its copies lack some clones; in the studies checked, an unresolved V gene accounts for under half of them, and the cause for the rest is not known. This sample lists around 260,000 clones; about nine tenths were detected once. The ten largest make up just over 3% of the sample. The sample consisted of PBMCs. The receptors shown here come from a woman aged 25 to 39 in good health and CMV-seronegative.

CDR3 in DNA: TGCGCCAGCAGCTCCGACCGTAGCTCTGGAAACACCATATATTTT. Translated: CASSSDRSSGNTIYF. The chain joins TRBV5-1 to TRBJ1-3; D not certain. Germline V gene lookup returns CDR1 SGHRS and CDR2 YFSETQ. This CDR3 is built from 15 residues. Trimming took off 3 bases at V and 0 bases at J, with 10 bases between the two ends.

This clone was detected once. This chain uses TRBV28 with TRBJ2-2, with D perhaps matching TRBD1 or TRBD2 (5 bases each). The ends were cut back, 3 bases at V and 5 bases at J, with 13 bases in the middle. Germline CDR1 reads MDHEN; CDR2 reads SYDVKM. This CDR3 region has 15 residues. The CDR3 reads CASSFRGVATGELFF. CDR3 in DNA: TGTGCCAGCAGTTTTAGGGGAGTGGCGACCGGGGAGCTGTTTTTT.

The chain is built from TRBV14 and TRBJ2-7; 7 bases fit TRBD1. Germline values: CDR1 SGHDN, CDR2 FVKESK. This CDR3 spans 18 amino acids. Trimming removed 0 bases from V and 0 bases from J; junction bases left unmatched: 11. The CDR3, as DNA: TGTGCCAGCAGCCAAGATTCGGTATGGACAGGCCTCTCCTACGAGCAGTACTTC. Translated, it gives CASSQDSVWTGLSYEQYF.

This clone is a singleton in its sample. The chain links TRBV28 to TRBJ2-6; no clear D gene. CDR3 size: 14 residues. V lost 3 bases and J 0 bases, leaving 3 bases between the germline ends. Germline V gives CDR1 MDHEN, CDR2 SYDVKM. CDR3 sequence: CASSFNSGANVLTF. The CDR3 region has the DNA TGTGCCAGCAGTTTCAACTCTGGGGCCAACGTCCTGACTTTC.

V usage is TRBV19 and J usage is TRBJ1-1; a possible D gene is TRBD1 (6 bases). CDR1 is LNHDA, CDR2 SQIVND, per germline (reference sequence). The CDR3 contains 13 residues. V lost 7 bases to trimming and J lost 7 bases, with 16 bases between them. CDR3 amino acids: CASTQGGLDEAFF. The CDR3 region has the DNA TGTGCCAGTACCCAAGGGGGGTTGGATGAAGCTTTCTTT. Full variable domain (outside the CDR3, taken from reference TRBV19 and TRBJ1-1): DGGITQSPKYLFRKEGQNVTLSCEQNLNHDAMYWYRQDPGQGLRLIYYSQIVNDFQKGDIAEGYSVSREKKESFPLTVTSAQKNPTAFYLCASTQGGLDEAFFGQGTRLTVV.

This clone has only one observation. CDR3 nucleotide sequence: TGTGCCAGTTTAGGGGTAAACATTCAGTACTTC. Its protein product is CASLGVNIQYF. The chain recombines TRBV5-8 with TRBJ2-4, with a weak D call TRBD1 (5 bases). V lost 8 bases to trimming and J lost 6 bases, with 9 bases between them. Germline V lookup: CDR1 SGHTS, CDR2 YDEGEE. The CDR3 runs 11 residues. Full variable domain (missing parts from reference TRBV5-8 and TRBJ2-4): EAGVTQSPTHLIKTRGQQATLRCSPISGHTSVYWYQQALGLGLQFLLWYDEGEERNRGNFPPRFSGRQFPNYSSELNVNALELEDSALYLCASLGVNIQYFGAGTRLSVL.

The V call is TRBV18, the J call TRBJ1-1, with TRBD1 as a possible D gene (5 bases). V gave up 2 bases and J gave up 3 bases, with 10 bases separating them. Germline CDR1 and CDR2: KGHSH and LQKENI. This CDR3 region has 14 residues. DNA for the CDR3: TGTGCCAGCTCACCAAGGGGTAGTGACACTGAAGCTTTCTTT. Translation gives CASSPRGSDTEAFF. Full variable domain (outside the CDR3, taken from reference TRBV18 and TRBJ1-1): NAGVMQNPRHLVRRRGQEARLRCSPMKGHSHVYWYRQLPEEGLKFMVYLQKENIIDESGMPKERFSAEFPKEGPSILRIQQVVRGDSAAYFCASSPRGSDTEAFFGQGTRLTVV.

The chain links TRBV27 to TRBJ2-7; TRBD2 matches 13 bases. The CDR3 length is 15 residues. The germline V gene encodes CDR1 MNHEY and CDR2 SMNVEV (reference sequence). Losses at the gene ends were 4 bases for V and 4 bases for J; bases not matched to a gene: 4. CDR3: CASSSGLAGFYEQYF. The CDR3 bases are TGTGCCAGCAGTTCGGGACTAGCGGGATTTTACGAGCAGTACTTC.